The sequence of this T cell receptor (beta chain) was determined in a study of shared clonotypes between healthy human individuals. Study conclusions and caveats: Few donors limited the genetic and exposure-history diversity represented.

Each unsorted PBMC replicate got 300 ng genomic DNA, roughly 30,000 genomes. Original handling: ImmunoSEQ yielded junction-only sequences lacking quality scores, so filtering differed. TCRdb's table, derived via immunoSEQ multiplex PCR, lists solely in-frame clones and lacks some. V, J and clone size derive from that table, while D and trimming were established from the DNA sequence. The data contain roughly 490,000 clones, 79% of them singletons. Details on this clone: The antigen remains undetermined.

CDR1 MNHEY and CDR2 SMNVEV come from the germline V gene (reference sequence). J lost 2 bases, V lost 2 bases, and 13 bases had no gene match. There are 19 residues in the CDR3. When samples were unsorted, about 90 million PBMCs were used for genomic DNA. The sequenced material came from PBMCs. This clonotype was sampled from a woman aged 40 to 55 in good health. Some clones in this sample may be carry-over from other donors' samples. The chain recombines TRBV27 with TRBJ2-7, with 12 nucleotides matching TRBD1. CDR3 in amino acids: CASSLPGTGGYGTPYEQYF. CDR3 DNA sequence: TGTGCCAGCAGTTTACCCGGGACAGGGGGCTACGGAACCCCCTACGAGCAGTACTTC.